This entry lists 28 T cell receptor beta chains sequenced from one sample in a study of cytomegalovirus exposure and HLA in healthy donors. The PCR ran on 60 Vbeta and 13 Jbeta primers. Produced via immunoSEQ multiplex PCR; TCRdb's table is partial and in-frame only. The sample has roughly 99,000 clones, under 85% seen once; the top ten hold roughly 4.2%. The source material was PBMCs. These receptors came from a male donor in good health and CMV-seronegative.

The chain is built from TRBV6-5 and TRBJ1-5; D not certain. V lost 5 bases and J lost 0, with 8 bases in between. From germline, CDR1 is MNHEY and CDR2 SVGAGI. This CDR3 spans 14 amino acids. DNA for the CDR3: TGTGCCAGCAGTACTCGGTATAGCAATCAGCCCCAGCATTTT. Its translation: CASSTRYSNQPQHF.

This chain links TRBV9 with TRBJ2-7; 7 bases agree with TRBD1. Trimming cost V 3 bases and J 0 bases; bases outside gene matches: 3. CDR1 is SGDLS, CDR2 YYNGEE, per germline. This CDR3 contains 14 residues. The CDR3 protein is CASSGGTASYEQYF. In nucleotides, the CDR3 is TGTGCCAGCAGCGGTGGGACAGCCTCCTACGAGCAGTACTTC.

The chain carries TRBV18 and TRBJ2-7; 9 positions match TRBD2. Losses at the gene ends were 6 bases for V and 4 bases for J; bases not matched to a gene: 10. Germline lookup yields CDR1 KGHSH and CDR2 LQKENI. The CDR3 runs 15 residues. The CDR3 DNA is TGTGCCAGCTCCCCAGGACTAGCGCCCAATTACGAGCAGTACTTC. The encoded protein is CASSPGLAPNYEQYF.

V gene TRBV5-1 combines with J gene TRBJ2-7; D may be TRBD1 (6 bases). Germline V gene data show CDR1 as SGHRS and CDR2 as YFSETQ. Trimming removed 0 bases from V and 0 bases from J, with 16 bases in between. The CDR3 is 17 amino acids. The CDR3 DNA is TGCGCCAGCAGCTTGGCCCCATCAGGGGCCCCCTCCTACGAGCAGTACTTC. This sequence encodes CASSLAPSGAPSYEQYF. The whole variable domain, filled in from reference TRBV5-1 and TRBJ2-7, reads KAGVTQTPRYLIKTRGQQVTLSCSPISGHRSVSWYQQTPGQGLQFLFEYFSETQRNKGNFPGRFSGRQFSNSRSEMNVSTLELGDSALYLCASSLAPSGAPSYEQYFGPGTRLTVT.

The rearrangement joins TRBV12-5 to TRBJ2-2; D is unresolved. Germline V lookup: CDR1 LGHNT, CDR2 FRNRAP. The CDR3 length is 13 residues. The ends were cut back, 6 bases at V and 2 bases at J, with 7 bases in the middle. The CDR3 protein is CASGSTNTGELFF. The CDR3 DNA is TGTGCTAGTGGCTCCACTAACACCGGGGAGCTGTTTTTT.

The genes are TRBV6-5 and TRBJ2-2; 8 bases fit TRBD2. Germline V gene sequence: CDR1 MNHEY, CDR2 SVGAGI. The CDR3 consists of 15 residues. Germline trimming cut 7 bases from V and 0 bases from J; bases unmatched to any gene: 4. CDR3 coding DNA: TGTGCCAGCAAACTAGCGGATACGAACACCGGGGAGCTGTTTTTT. Protein: CASKLADTNTGELFF.

CDR3 residues: CASTRTGGTYEQYF. The CDR3 DNA reads as TGTGCCAGCACCCGGACAGGGGGGACCTACGAGCAGTACTTC. The V gene is TRBV2, the J gene TRBJ2-7; TRBD1 aligns across 10 bases. CDR3 size: 14 residues. Germline V gives CDR1 SNHLY, CDR2 FYNNEI. The V gene end was trimmed by 7 bases and the J gene end by 2 bases; junction bases not matched to a gene: 5. The complete variable domain, with remaining parts taken from reference TRBV2 and TRBJ2-7, reads EPEVTQTPSHQVTQMGQEVILRCVPISNHLYFYWYRQILGQKVEFLVSFYNNEISEKSEIFDDQFSVERPDGSNFTLKIRSTKLEDSAMYFCASTRTGGTYEQYFGPGTRLTVT.

The chain is built from TRBV29-1 and TRBJ1-2; no clear D. V was shortened by 3 bases and J by 2 bases, with 4 bases between the two germline ends. Looked up from germline, CDR1 is SQVTM and CDR2 is ANQGSEA. This CDR3 has 11 amino acids. The CDR3 sequence: CSVDRNYGYTF. CDR3 nucleotide sequence: TGCAGCGTTGACAGGAACTATGGCTACACCTTC.

The chain couples TRBV10-3 to TRBJ2-7; D is perhaps TRBD2 (5 bases). Trimming left V 0 bases short and J 4 bases short, with 10 bases between. CDR3 length: 14 amino acids. CDR1 is ENHRY, CDR2 SYGVKD, per germline. This chain's CDR3 is CAISESFRGYEQYF. The CDR3 region has the DNA TGTGCCATCAGTGAGTCGTTTAGAGGGTACGAGCAGTACTTC.

The chain recombines TRBV6-5 with TRBJ2-7; D is unresolved. Trimming removed 2 bases at V and 3 bases at J, with 5 bases between. Germline CDR1 MNHEY, CDR2 SVGAGI. The CDR3 is 12 amino acids. The CDR3 region has the DNA TGTGCCAGCAGTTACGGCCTCTACGAGCAGTACTTC. It codes for CASSYGLYEQYF.

The gene calls are TRBV30 and TRBJ1-1; D ambiguous. CDR1 and CDR2 (germline): GTSNPN, SVGIG (reference sequence). V gave up 0 bases and J gave up 0 bases, with 5 bases separating them. This CDR3 has 13 residues. CDR3 DNA sequence: TGTGCCTGGAGTGTAGGAGTGAACACTGAAGCTTTCTTT. Translated, it gives CAWSVGVNTEAFF.

Notes on this clone: At the DNA level, this CDR3 is encoded by other sequences in the same sample as well. The chain has TRBV2 and TRBJ2-7, with D tentatively TRBD1 (6 bases). V lost 5 bases to trimming and J lost 2 bases, with 7 bases between them. The CDR3 is made up of 12 amino acids. Germline V gene lookup returns CDR1 SNHLY and CDR2 FYNNEI. The CDR3 nucleotides read TGTGCCAGCAGTAGACAGGCCTACGAGCAGTACTTC. As protein: CASSRQAYEQYF.

This clone was counted a few times. This chain links TRBV29-1 with TRBJ1-3, with D perhaps TRBD1 (6 bases). With 5 bases removed from V and 3 bases from J, the gap between germline ends came to 11 bases. The CDR3 loop spans 13 amino acids. CDR1 SQVTM and CDR2 ANQGSEA come from the germline V gene. The DNA for the CDR3 is TGCAGCGTTCGGGGGGGCCGTGGAAACACCATATATTTT. Its translation: CSVRGGRGNTIYF.

This clone is a singleton in its sample. This chain connects TRBV7-8 to TRBJ1-5; 10 bases agree with TRBD1. V lost 2 bases and J lost 7; bases outside the gene matches: 5. CDR1 is SGHVS and CDR2 is FQNEAQ in the germline V gene. The CDR3 sequence is 15 residues long. CDR3 sequence reads: CASSLSGTGDQPQHF. The CDR3, as DNA: TGTGCCAGCAGCTTAAGCGGGACAGGGGACCAGCCCCAGCATTTT.

V and J are TRBV6-1 and TRBJ1-1; D call uncertain. Germline CDR1 and CDR2: MNHNS and SASEGT. The CDR3 loop spans 15 amino acids. The V end was cut by 2 bases, the J end by 2 bases, with 12 bases between. CDR3 nucleotide sequence: TGTGCCAGCAGTGAACTAGGACTCGGCAACACTGAAGCTTTCTTT. It specifies CASSELGLGNTEAFF.

This rearrangement joins TRBV6-5 to TRBJ2-7, with D perhaps matching TRBD2 (6 bases). From germline, CDR1 is MNHEY and CDR2 SVGAGI. The CDR3 spans 14 residues. V shed 7 bases and J shed 1 base, with 14 bases lying between them. CDR3 region: CASTRPGLSYEQYF. The CDR3 region has the DNA TGTGCCAGCACCCGACCGGGACTGTCCTACGAGCAGTACTTC.

The gene calls are TRBV5-4 and TRBJ2-5, with 8 bases identical to TRBD1. The CDR3 has 13 amino acids. J gave up 11 bases and V 4 bases, and 10 bases lay outside the gene matches. The germline V gene encodes CDR1 SGHNT and CDR2 YYREEE (reference sequence). The CDR3 spells CASSTYRGYEQYF. CDR3 coding DNA: TGTGCCAGCAGCACCTACAGGGGGTATGAGCAGTACTTC.

The CDR3 nucleotides read TGTGCCATCAGTGAGTACGGCGGAGATCAGCCCCAGCATTTT. Protein sequence: CAISEYGGDQPQHF. The V gene is TRBV10-3, the J gene TRBJ1-5, with no clear D. V was shortened by 1 base and J by 5 bases, with 9 bases between the two germline ends. This CDR3 contains 14 residues. Germline V gives CDR1 ENHRY, CDR2 SYGVKD.

This chain uses TRBV27 with TRBJ1-2; D is undetermined. This CDR3 spans 13 amino acids. The V end lost 3 bases, the J end lost 0 bases, and 5 bases lay between the germline ends. Looked up from germline, CDR1 is MNHEY and CDR2 is SMNVEV (reference sequence). CDR3 nucleotides: TGTGCCAGCAGTTTCCGGGCTAACTATGGCTACACCTTC. Its protein product is CASSFRANYGYTF.

This sequence joins TRBV5-4 and TRBJ2-3, with D possibly matching TRBD2 (6 bases). Germline CDR1 is SGHNT and CDR2 is YYREEE (reference sequence). Deletions cut 9 bases from V and 8 bases from J, with 22 bases between. There are 14 residues in the CDR3. This chain's CDR3 is CATRDPEEGGTQYF. The CDR3, as DNA: TGTGCCACCCGGGACCCCGAGGAGGGAGGTACGCAGTATTTT.

This chain joins TRBV7-6 and TRBJ2-7; D possibly corresponds to TRBD1 (6 bases). V was clipped by 1 base and J by 3 bases, with 10 bases between them. Germline CDR1 reads SGHVS; CDR2 reads FNYEAQ. CDR3 length: 14 residues. In DNA form, the CDR3 reads TGTGCCAGCAGCTTAGGACAGGCTGGCTACGAGCAGTACTTC. Protein: CASSLGQAGYEQYF.

This chain links TRBV10-1 with TRBJ2-1, with D perhaps matching TRBD2 (6 bases). The CDR3 consists of 16 residues. From germline, CDR1 is WNHNN and CDR2 SYGVQD (reference sequence). Trimming took 2 bases from V and 7 from J, leaving 18 bases between them. The CDR3 DNA reads TGCGCCAGCAGTGAGGGTAGGACGGGAGTTAGGAATGAGCAGTTCTTC. Its protein is CASSEGRTGVRNEQFF.

This sequence joins TRBV7-9 and TRBJ2-1, with a weak D call TRBD2 (5 bases). The CDR3 contains 12 residues. Trimming cost V 8 bases and J 6 bases, with 11 bases left between them. Germline V gene lookup returns CDR1 SEHNR and CDR2 FQNEAQ (reference sequence). The CDR3 sequence: CASLRRANEQFF. CDR3 bases: TGTGCCAGCTTACGGCGGGCCAATGAGCAGTTCTTC.

The gene calls are TRBV6-1 and TRBJ2-6; D is ambiguous. There are 14 residues in the CDR3. Trimming shortened V by 4 bases and J by 0 bases, and 4 bases separated the two germline ends. Germline CDR1 reads MNHNS; CDR2 reads SASEGT. CDR3 in DNA: TGTGCCAGCAGTGCAATCTCTGGGGCCAACGTCCTGACTTTC. This sequence encodes CASSAISGANVLTF.

The rearrangement links TRBV7-3 to TRBJ1-2; 8 nucleotides align to TRBD1. Per germline, CDR1 SGHTA and CDR2 FQGTGA. J lost 2 bases, V lost 5 bases, and 7 bases had no gene match. The CDR3 loop spans 15 amino acids. CDR3 in amino acids: CASSPSGTGNYGYTF. The CDR3 DNA reads TGTGCCAGCAGCCCCTCGGGGACAGGCAACTATGGCTACACCTTC.

The chain recombines TRBV11-1 with TRBJ2-3; 12 bases match TRBD2. The CDR3 loop spans 16 amino acids. CDR1 is SGHAT and CDR2 is FQDESV in the germline V gene (reference sequence). The V gene end was trimmed by 4 bases and the J gene end by 4 bases; junction bases not matched to a gene: 6. CDR3 protein: CASSYETSGSADTQYF. The CDR3 region has the DNA TGTGCCAGCAGCTATGAGACTAGCGGGAGTGCAGATACGCAGTATTTT.

The chain couples TRBV7-7 to TRBJ2-1; TRBD1 agrees at 9 bases. CDR1 is SSHAT, CDR2 FNYEAQ, per germline (reference sequence). CDR3 size: 14 residues. Trimming cost V 5 bases and J 4 bases; bases outside gene matches: 3. CDR3 DNA: TGTGCCAGCAGCCCCGGACAGGGGTACAATGAGCAGTTCTTC. Translating it yields CASSPGQGYNEQFF.

This chain links TRBV19 with TRBJ2-5, with 8 bases aligning to TRBD1. The CDR3 consists of 15 residues. With 10 bases clipped from V and 11 bases from J, the junction kept 21 bases outside the gene matches. Germline V gene lookup returns CDR1 LNHDA and CDR2 SQIVND (reference sequence). DNA of the CDR3: TGTGCCACCGGGGAAACCGGGACAGGTCGATGGGAGCAGTACTTC. Amino acids: CATGETGTGRWEQYF. The full variable domain, rest sourced from reference TRBV19 and TRBJ2-5, is DGGITQSPKYLFRKEGQNVTLSCEQNLNHDAMYWYRQDPGQGLRLIYYSQIVNDFQKGDIAEGYSVSREKKESFPLTVTSAQKNPTAFYLCATGETGTGRWEQYFGPGTRLLVL.